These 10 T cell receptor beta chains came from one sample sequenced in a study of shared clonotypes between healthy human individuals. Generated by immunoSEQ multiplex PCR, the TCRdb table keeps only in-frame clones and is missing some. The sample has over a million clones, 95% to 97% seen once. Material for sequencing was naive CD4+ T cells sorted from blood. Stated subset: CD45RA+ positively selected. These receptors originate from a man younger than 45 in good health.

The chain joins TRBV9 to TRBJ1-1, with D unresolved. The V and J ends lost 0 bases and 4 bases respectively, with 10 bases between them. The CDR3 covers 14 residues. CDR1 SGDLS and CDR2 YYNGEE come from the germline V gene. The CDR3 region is CASSVVLGLTEAFF. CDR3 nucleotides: TGTGCCAGCAGCGTAGTATTAGGGCTCACTGAAGCTTTCTTT.

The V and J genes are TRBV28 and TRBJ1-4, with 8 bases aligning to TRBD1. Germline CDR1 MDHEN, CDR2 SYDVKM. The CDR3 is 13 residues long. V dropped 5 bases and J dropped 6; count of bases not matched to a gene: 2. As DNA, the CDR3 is TGTGCCAGCAGTCAGGGGGCGCATGAAAAACTGTTTTTT. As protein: CASSQGAHEKLFF.

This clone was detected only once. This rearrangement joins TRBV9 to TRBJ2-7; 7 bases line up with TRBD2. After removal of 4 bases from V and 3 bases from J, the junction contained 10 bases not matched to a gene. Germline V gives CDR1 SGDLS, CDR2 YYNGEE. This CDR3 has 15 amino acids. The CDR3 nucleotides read TGTGCCAGCAGCCCGAGGGGAGGGAACTTCTACGAGCAGTACTTC. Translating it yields CASSPRGGNFYEQYF.

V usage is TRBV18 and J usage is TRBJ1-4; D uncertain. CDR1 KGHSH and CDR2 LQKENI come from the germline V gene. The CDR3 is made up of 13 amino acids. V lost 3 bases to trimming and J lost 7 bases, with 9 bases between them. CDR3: CASSPRLTEKLFF. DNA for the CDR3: TGTGCCAGCTCACCTCGCCTAACTGAAAAACTGTTTTTT.

CDR3 DNA: TGCAGCGTTAGACAGGGTAACGGCGAGCAGTACTTC. It encodes CSVRQGNGEQYF. The genes are TRBV29-1 and TRBJ2-7; 7 nucleotides agree with TRBD1. This CDR3 is built from 12 residues. CDR1 is SQVTM, CDR2 ANQGSEA, per germline. V trimming: 5 bases; J trimming: 6 bases; junction bases outside the gene matches: 7.

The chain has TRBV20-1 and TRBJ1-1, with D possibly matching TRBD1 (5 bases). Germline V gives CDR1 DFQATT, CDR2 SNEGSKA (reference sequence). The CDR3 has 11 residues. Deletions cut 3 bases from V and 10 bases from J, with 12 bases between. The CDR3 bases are TGCAGTGCTAGGACTGGGGGGTTAGCTTTCTTT. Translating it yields CSARTGGLAFF.

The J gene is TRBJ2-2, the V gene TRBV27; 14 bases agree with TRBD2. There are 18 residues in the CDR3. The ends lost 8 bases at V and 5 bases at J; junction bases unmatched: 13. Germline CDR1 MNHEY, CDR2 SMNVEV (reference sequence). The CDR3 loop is CASGPMGLAGVGTGELFF. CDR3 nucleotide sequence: TGTGCCAGCGGGCCGATGGGACTAGCGGGAGTAGGAACCGGGGAGCTGTTTTTT.

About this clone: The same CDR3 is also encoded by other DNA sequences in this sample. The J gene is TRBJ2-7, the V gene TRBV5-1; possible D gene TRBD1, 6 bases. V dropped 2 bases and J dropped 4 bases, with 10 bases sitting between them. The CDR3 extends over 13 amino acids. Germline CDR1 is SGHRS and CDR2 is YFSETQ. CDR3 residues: CASSLTGTYEQYF. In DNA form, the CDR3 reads TGCGCCAGCAGCTTAACGGGGACATACGAGCAGTACTTC. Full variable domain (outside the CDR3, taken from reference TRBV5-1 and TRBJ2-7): KAGVTQTPRYLIKTRGQQVTLSCSPISGHRSVSWYQQTPGQGLQFLFEYFSETQRNKGNFPGRFSGRQFSNSRSEMNVSTLELGDSALYLCASSLTGTYEQYFGPGTRLTVT.

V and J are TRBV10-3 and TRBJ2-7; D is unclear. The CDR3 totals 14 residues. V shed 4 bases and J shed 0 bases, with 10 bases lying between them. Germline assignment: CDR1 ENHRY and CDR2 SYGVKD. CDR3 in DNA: TGTGCCATCAGTGTGCTTAGAAGCTCCTACGAGCAGTACTTC. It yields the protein CAISVLRSSYEQYF.

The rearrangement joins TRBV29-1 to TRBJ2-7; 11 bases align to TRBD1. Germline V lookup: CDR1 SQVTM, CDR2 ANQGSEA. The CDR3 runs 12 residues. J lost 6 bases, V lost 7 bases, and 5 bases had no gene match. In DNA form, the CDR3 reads TGCAGCGGCCGGACAGGGGGCGTCGAGCAGTACTTC. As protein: CSGRTGGVEQYF.